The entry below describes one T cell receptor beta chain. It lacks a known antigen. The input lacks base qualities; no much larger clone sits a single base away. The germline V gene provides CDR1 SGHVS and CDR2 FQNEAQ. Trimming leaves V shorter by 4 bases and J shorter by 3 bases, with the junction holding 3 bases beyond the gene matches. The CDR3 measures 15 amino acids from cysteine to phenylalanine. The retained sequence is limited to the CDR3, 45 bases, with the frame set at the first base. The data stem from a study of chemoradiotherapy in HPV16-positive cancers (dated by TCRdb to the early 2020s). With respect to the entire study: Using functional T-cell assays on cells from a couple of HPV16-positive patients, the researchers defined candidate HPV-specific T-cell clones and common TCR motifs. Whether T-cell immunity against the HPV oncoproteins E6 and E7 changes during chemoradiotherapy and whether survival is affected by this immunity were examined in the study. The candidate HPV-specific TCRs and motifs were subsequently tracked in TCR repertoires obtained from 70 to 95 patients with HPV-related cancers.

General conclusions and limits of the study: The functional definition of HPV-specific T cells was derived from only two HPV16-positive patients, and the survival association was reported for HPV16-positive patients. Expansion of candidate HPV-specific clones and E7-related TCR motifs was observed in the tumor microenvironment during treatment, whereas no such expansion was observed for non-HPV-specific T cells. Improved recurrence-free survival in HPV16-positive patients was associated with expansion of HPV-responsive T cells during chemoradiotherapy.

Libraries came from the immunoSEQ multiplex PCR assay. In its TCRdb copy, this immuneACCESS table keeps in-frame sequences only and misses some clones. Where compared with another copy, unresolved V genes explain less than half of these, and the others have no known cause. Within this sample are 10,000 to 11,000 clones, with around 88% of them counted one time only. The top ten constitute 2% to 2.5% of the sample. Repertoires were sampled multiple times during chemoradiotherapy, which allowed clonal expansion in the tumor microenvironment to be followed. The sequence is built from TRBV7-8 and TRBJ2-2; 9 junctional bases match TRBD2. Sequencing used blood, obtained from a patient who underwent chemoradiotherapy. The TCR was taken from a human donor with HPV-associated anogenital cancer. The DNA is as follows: TGTGCCAGCAGCTGGGGACTAGCCTACACCGGGGAGCTGTTTTTT. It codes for CASSWGLAYTGELFF.